The 15 T cell receptor beta chains presented below share a single source sample, sequenced in a study of shared clonotypes between healthy human individuals. Only in-frame clones appear in the TCRdb table, and some are missing; sequencing was by immunoSEQ multiplex PCR. The sample contains hundreds of thousands of clones, roughly 96% of which appear only once. Positively selected for CCR7, the CD45RO-negative cells used as naive CD8 cells excluded terminally differentiated effector memory CD45RA+ cells. Sequenced: naive CD8+ T cells sorted from blood. The receptor source for this set is a woman aged 25 to 39 in good health.

In DNA form, the CDR3 reads TGTGCCAGCAGCGCGACAACGAACTATGGCTACACCTTC. Amino acids: CASSATTNYGYTF. This chain uses TRBV9 with TRBJ1-2; no clear D gene. Deletions cut 3 bases from V and 2 bases from J, with 8 bases between. CDR3 size: 13 residues. Germline V gene lookup returns CDR1 SGDLS and CDR2 YYNGEE. Supplemented by reference TRBV9 and TRBJ1-2, the full variable domain reads DSGVTQTPKHLITATGQRVTLRCSPRSGDLSVYWYQQSLDQGLQFLIQYYNGEERAKGNILERFSAQQFPDLHSELNLSSLELGDSALYFCASSATTNYGYTFGSGTRLTVV.

The chain combines TRBV7-9 with TRBJ2-5; D possibly corresponds to TRBD1 (6 bases). The germline V and J ends were trimmed by 1 base and 4 bases, with 7 bases remaining between them. The CDR3 is 13 residues long. Looked up from germline, CDR1 is SEHNR and CDR2 is FQNEAQ (reference sequence). The CDR3 nucleotides read TGTGCCAGCAGCTTAGACAGGGTAGAGACCCAGTACTTC. Its protein product is CASSLDRVETQYF.

This clone was detected only once. The J gene is TRBJ2-6, the V gene TRBV27; D is possibly TRBD2 (6 bases). Germline V lookup: CDR1 MNHEY, CDR2 SMNVEV (reference sequence). The germline V and J ends were trimmed by 6 bases and 1 base, with 13 bases remaining between them. The CDR3 covers 16 residues. CDR3 loop: CASSRIAGSGANVLTF. CDR3 nucleotides: TGTGCCAGCAGCCGAATCGCGGGATCTGGGGCCAACGTCCTGACTTTC.

This clone was counted a single time. CDR3 DNA sequence: TGCGGGTCCGGAGGGGCAGGCTACACCTTC. Protein: CGSGGAGYTF. This chain connects TRBV20-1 to TRBJ1-2; perhaps TRBD1 as D (5 bases). Germline V gives CDR1 DFQATT, CDR2 SNEGSKA (reference sequence). There are 10 residues in the CDR3.

The chain carries TRBV9 and TRBJ2-7, with 7 bases matching TRBD1. CDR3 length: 13 amino acids. Trimming at V came to 4 bases and at J to 4 bases, leaving 5 bases not matched to a gene. The germline gives CDR1 SGDLS, CDR2 YYNGEE. CDR3 residues: CASSTGTVYEQYF. The CDR3 region has the DNA TGTGCCAGCAGCACCGGGACAGTTTACGAGCAGTACTTC.

The genes are TRBV5-4 and TRBJ1-1, with D perhaps TRBD1 (5 bases). From germline, CDR1 is SGHNT and CDR2 YYREEE (reference sequence). This CDR3 comprises 13 residues. V shed 4 bases and J shed 8 bases, with 15 bases lying between them. CDR3 nucleotide sequence: TGTGCCAGCAGCCGGGGGACGGGGACGGAAGCTTTCTTT. Translated, it gives CASSRGTGTEAFF.

The chain carries TRBV28 and TRBJ2-7, with D tentatively TRBD2 (6 bases). This CDR3 has 14 amino acids. Germline-derived CDR1 and CDR2 are MDHEN and SYDVKM. V was pared by 3 bases and J by 5 bases, with 14 bases between. Written as DNA, the CDR3 is TGTGCCAGCAGTTTCCGTCTAGGAGGGAACGAGCAGTACTTC. Its protein product is CASSFRLGGNEQYF.

The J gene is TRBJ2-1, the V gene TRBV29-1; 10 bases are shared with TRBD2. This CDR3 has 14 residues. Per germline, CDR1 SQVTM and CDR2 ANQGSEA. The V and J ends lost 3 bases and 6 bases, in that order; junction bases with no gene match: 5. CDR3 bases: TGCAGCGTTGATAAGCGGGAGGGCTTCAATGAGCAGTTCTTC. It specifies CSVDKREGFNEQFF.

The chain is built from TRBV7-8 and TRBJ2-7, with D tentatively TRBD1 (6 bases). CDR1 is SGHVS and CDR2 is FQNEAQ in the germline V gene. Trimming cost V 4 bases and J 5 bases, with 21 bases left between them. This CDR3 spans 16 amino acids. The CDR3 DNA sequence: TGTGCCAGCAGCTACTCGTGGTACAGGGTGCCTCACGAGCAGTACTTC. It encodes CASSYSWYRVPHEQYF.

The chain recombines TRBV9 with TRBJ2-1, with TRBD2 identical over 7 bases. The J segment lost 10 bases and the V segment lost 8 bases, leaving 12 bases of the junction unmatched. The CDR3 is made up of 13 amino acids. Germline CDR1 and CDR2: SGDLS and YYNGEE. CDR3 coding DNA: TGTGCCAGTGGGAGGGAGAGTCCAGGGGAGCAGTTCTTC. Translation: CASGRESPGEQFF. Variable domain in full (rest from reference TRBV9 and TRBJ2-1): DSGVTQTPKHLITATGQRVTLRCSPRSGDLSVYWYQQSLDQGLQFLIQYYNGEERAKGNILERFSAQQFPDLHSELNLSSLELGDSALYFCASGRESPGEQFFGPGTRLTVL.

The gene calls are TRBV11-2 and TRBJ2-6; D is possibly TRBD1 or TRBD2 (5 bases each). The CDR3 runs 18 residues. The germline V gene has CDR1 SGHAT and CDR2 FQNNGV. The V end lost 5 bases, the J end lost 1 base, and 18 bases lay between the germline ends. The CDR3 spells CASSPPGPSDSGANVLTF. In nucleotides, the CDR3 is TGTGCCAGCAGCCCTCCGGGACCCAGCGATTCTGGGGCCAACGTCCTGACTTTC.

V is TRBV6-5 and J is TRBJ1-5; D gene ambiguous. Germline V lookup: CDR1 MNHEY, CDR2 SVGAGI. This CDR3 comprises 14 residues. Trimming took 0 bases from V and 9 from J, leaving 12 bases between them. The CDR3 spells CASSYSKVVWPQHF. DNA for the CDR3: TGTGCCAGCAGTTACTCGAAGGTCGTGTGGCCCCAGCATTTT.

The chain employs TRBV27 and TRBJ2-1; tentative D call: TRBD2 (5 bases). The germline V gene encodes CDR1 MNHEY and CDR2 SMNVEV (reference sequence). V lost 5 bases and J 0 bases, leaving 14 bases between the germline ends. The length of the CDR3 is 16 residues. CDR3 in amino acids: CASSLSDGDSYNEQFF. The DNA of the CDR3 is TGTGCCAGCAGTCTTTCGGACGGGGACTCCTACAATGAGCAGTTCTTC.

Worth noting for this clone: Other DNA sequences in this sample translate to the same CDR3. The genes are TRBV5-1 and TRBJ1-4; 7 positions match TRBD1. Germline V gene lookup returns CDR1 SGHRS and CDR2 YFSETQ. The V and J ends lost 4 bases and 3 bases, in that order; junction bases with no gene match: 3. The length of the CDR3 is 14 residues. The CDR3 region is CASSQGTANEKLFF. CDR3 DNA sequence: TGCGCCAGCAGCCAAGGGACAGCTAATGAAAAACTGTTTTTT.

V and J are TRBV29-1 and TRBJ2-1, with 9 bases matching TRBD1. The ends lost 4 bases at V and 1 base at J; junction bases unmatched: 2. The CDR3 contains 14 residues. CDR1 and CDR2 (germline): SQVTM, ANQGSEA. The CDR3 here is CSVVTGGSYNEQFF. The CDR3 DNA reads TGCAGCGTTGTGACAGGGGGATCCTACAATGAGCAGTTCTTC.